The text below deals with one T cell receptor (beta chain). Its recognized antigen is unknown. No quality values exist for individual bases; no much larger clone is one base distant. From V the trimming removes 5 bases and from J it removes 6 bases, while the gene matches leave 13 bases of the junction unaccounted for. The CDR3 covers 16 residues, taking in both the cysteine and the phenylalanine. Only the CDR3 portion is preserved as DNA: 48 bases, with reading frame beginning at the first base. The germline V gene (reference sequence) gives CDR1 as SEHNR and CDR2 as FQNEAQ. Interpreted using the paper, the time point label stands for: pretherapy, before neoadjuvant immune checkpoint inhibitors. The samples were obtained from NEOSTAR, a phase 2 randomized trial that tested neoadjuvant nivolumab or nivolumab plus ipilimumab, followed by surgery, in operable NSCLC. This sample is drawn from a study of neoadjuvant nivolumab and ipilimumab in lung cancer (TCRdb year 2020). As for the study more broadly: Nivolumab was given at 3 mg/kg intravenously on days 1, 15 and 29, and the combination arm added ipilimumab 1 mg/kg on day 1 only. Of the 40 to 45 patients with operable NSCLC treated in the trial, roughly 23 were randomized to nivolumab monotherapy and around 20 to nivolumab plus ipilimumab. The study compared TCR repertoires in pretherapy (baseline) peripheral blood with TCR repertoires in tumors resected at surgery following neoadjuvant immune checkpoint blockade. The primary trial endpoint was the major pathologic response (MPR) rate in the intention-to-treat population in each study arm. Seven patients had matched pretherapy and resected tumor pairs analyzed, with four treated with nivolumab and three with nivolumab plus ipilimumab.

Study-wide conclusions, independent of this receptor: No significant correlation was found between TCR clonality and pathologic tumor regression, and only one major-pathologic-response sample was available for the clonality analysis. From pretherapy to surgery, tumor T-cell richness and clonality increased in three of three dual-therapy tumors but in only two of four nivolumab-treated tumors. Compared with tumor-adjacent uninvolved lung, resected tumors had greater TCR richness and clonality, and increases showed up in more of the dual-therapy-treated tumors. Richness in tumors resected after neoadjuvant therapy showed a positive correlation with pretherapy blood TCR richness (Spearman R ~ 0.82). TCR sequencing was performed in a small number of samples.

Libraries were built with the immunoSEQ multiplex PCR assay. The authors processed their data as follows. Repertoires were summarized in terms of richness and clonality, and significantly expanded and contracted clones between pre- and post-therapy samples were identified. TCRdb took this table from immuneACCESS and kept in-frame rearrangements with V and J called. Such tables lack part of the clones; where checked against another copy, unresolved V genes explain under half of the gap, and the rest is unexplained. The V and J calls and the clone size are those of that table, but D and trimming were determined from the DNA. The sample table contains some 43,000 clones; only one count was recorded for roughly 89% of them. In total, the top ten clones hold about 4% of the sample.

The starting material was blood, obtained before neoadjuvant nivolumab, alone or with ipilimumab. This chain is built from TRBV7-9 and TRBJ2-5; TRBD1 aligns with 9 central bases. The sequence was obtained from an adult with non-small cell lung cancer. Some clones in this sample may be carry-over from other donors' samples. The sequence in DNA is TGTGCCAGCAGCGTGGAGGGGACAGGGAGTGGGAAGACCCAGTACTTC. It specifies CASSVEGTGSGKTQYF.